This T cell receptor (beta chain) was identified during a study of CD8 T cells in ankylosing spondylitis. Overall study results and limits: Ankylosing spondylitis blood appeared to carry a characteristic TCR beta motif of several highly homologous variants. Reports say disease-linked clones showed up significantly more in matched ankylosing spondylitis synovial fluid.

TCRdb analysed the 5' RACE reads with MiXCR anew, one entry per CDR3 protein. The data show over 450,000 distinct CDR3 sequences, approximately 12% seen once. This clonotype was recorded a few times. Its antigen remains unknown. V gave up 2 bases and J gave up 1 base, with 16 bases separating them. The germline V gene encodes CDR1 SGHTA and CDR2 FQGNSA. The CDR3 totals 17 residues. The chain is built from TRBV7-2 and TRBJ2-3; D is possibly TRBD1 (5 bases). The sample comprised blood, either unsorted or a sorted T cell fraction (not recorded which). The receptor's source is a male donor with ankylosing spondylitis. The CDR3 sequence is CASSLHARGSGTDTQYF. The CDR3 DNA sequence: TGTGCCAGCAGCTTACACGCAAGGGGTTCGGGCACAGATACGCAGTATTTT.